The entry below describes one T cell receptor (beta chain). The record originates from a study of CD8 T cells in Susac syndrome. The germline V gene has CDR1 MNHEY and CDR2 SMNVEV (reference sequence). Trimming stripped 6 bases from V and 4 bases from J, with 15 bases between. The CDR3 runs to 14 residues. Random hexamers primed reverse transcription of 0.5 to 1 ug RNA. Amplification of TCR beta CDR3 used immunoSEQ multiplex PCR across 54 Vbeta and 13 Jbeta. From the immunoSEQ multiplex PCR reads, TCRdb called clonotypes with MiXCR, one entry per CDR3 protein. There are roughly 200,000 distinct CDR3 sequences in the sample; under 97% occur only once, and roughly 0.095% lies in the top ten. TCR beta from blood CD8+ and CD4+ T cells was sequenced. Negative isolation yielded the CD8+ and CD4+ T cells, while FACS enriched the TEMRA cells.

The chain employs TRBV27 and TRBJ1-2; TRBD1 might be the D (5 bases). The TCR was taken from a human donor with multiple sclerosis. The sequencing input was CD4+ T cells from PBMCs. The CDR3 here is CASRGLGASYGYTF. The CDR3 bases are TGTGCCAGCAGGGGCTTAGGGGCAAGCTATGGCTACACCTTC.